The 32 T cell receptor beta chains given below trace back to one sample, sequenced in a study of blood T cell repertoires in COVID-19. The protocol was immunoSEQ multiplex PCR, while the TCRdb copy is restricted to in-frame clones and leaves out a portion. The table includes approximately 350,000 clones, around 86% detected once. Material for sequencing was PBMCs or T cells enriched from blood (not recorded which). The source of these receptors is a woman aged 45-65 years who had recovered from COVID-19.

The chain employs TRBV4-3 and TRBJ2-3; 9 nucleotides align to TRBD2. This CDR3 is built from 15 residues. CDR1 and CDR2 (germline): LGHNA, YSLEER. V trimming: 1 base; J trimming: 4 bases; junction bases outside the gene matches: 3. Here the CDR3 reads CASSQGPSGADTQYF. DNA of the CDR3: TGCGCCAGCAGCCAAGGTCCTAGCGGGGCAGATACGCAGTATTTT.

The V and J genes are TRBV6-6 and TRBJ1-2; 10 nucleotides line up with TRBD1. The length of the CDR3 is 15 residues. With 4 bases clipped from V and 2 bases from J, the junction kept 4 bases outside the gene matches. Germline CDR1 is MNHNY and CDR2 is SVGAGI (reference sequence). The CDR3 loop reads CASSSPGQGNYGYTF. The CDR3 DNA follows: TGTGCCAGCAGTTCCCCGGGACAGGGGAACTATGGCTACACCTTC.

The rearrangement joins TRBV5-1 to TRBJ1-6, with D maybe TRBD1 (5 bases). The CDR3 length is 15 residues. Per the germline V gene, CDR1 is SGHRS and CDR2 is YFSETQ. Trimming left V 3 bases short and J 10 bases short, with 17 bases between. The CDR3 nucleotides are TGCGCCAGCAGCTGGGCTGCAGGGCTCACCTCACCCCTCCACTTT. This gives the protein CASSWAAGLTSPLHF.

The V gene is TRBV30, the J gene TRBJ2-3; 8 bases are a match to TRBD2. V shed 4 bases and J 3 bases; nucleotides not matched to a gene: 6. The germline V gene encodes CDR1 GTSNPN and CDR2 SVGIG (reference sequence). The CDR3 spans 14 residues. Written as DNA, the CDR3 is TGTGCCTGGACGTTGGCGGGAGGTACAGATACGCAGTATTTT. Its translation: CAWTLAGGTDTQYF.

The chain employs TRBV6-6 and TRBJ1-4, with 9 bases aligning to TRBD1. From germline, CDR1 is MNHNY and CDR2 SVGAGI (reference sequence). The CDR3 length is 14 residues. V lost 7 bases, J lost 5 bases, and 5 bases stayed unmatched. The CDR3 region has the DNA TGTGCCAGCAACCCCGGACAGGGGAATGAAAAACTGTTTTTT. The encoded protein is CASNPGQGNEKLFF.

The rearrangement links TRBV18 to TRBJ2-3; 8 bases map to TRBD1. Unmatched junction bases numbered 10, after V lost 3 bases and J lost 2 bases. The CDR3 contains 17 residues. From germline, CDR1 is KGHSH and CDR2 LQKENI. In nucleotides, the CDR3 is TGTGCCAGCTCACCTAGCCTTGGACAGGGTTACACAGATACGCAGTATTTT. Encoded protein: CASSPSLGQGYTDTQYF.

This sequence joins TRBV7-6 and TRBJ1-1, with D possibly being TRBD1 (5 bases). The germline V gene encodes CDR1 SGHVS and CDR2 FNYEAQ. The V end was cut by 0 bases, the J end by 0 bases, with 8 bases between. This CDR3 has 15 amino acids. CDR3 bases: TGTGCCAGCAGCTTAGCGCCGGACATGAACACTGAAGCTTTCTTT. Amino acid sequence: CASSLAPDMNTEAFF.

The CDR3 DNA is TGTGCCAGCAGCGTAGAGATCGGGCGGGGCGGCCTTTACACAGATACGCAGTATTTT. Its translation: CASSVEIGRGGLYTDTQYF. The chain carries TRBV9 and TRBJ2-3; tentative D call: TRBD2 (6 bases). CDR1 is SGDLS, CDR2 YYNGEE, per germline. The CDR3 loop spans 19 amino acids. The ends were cut back, 0 bases at V and 2 bases at J, with 22 bases in the middle.

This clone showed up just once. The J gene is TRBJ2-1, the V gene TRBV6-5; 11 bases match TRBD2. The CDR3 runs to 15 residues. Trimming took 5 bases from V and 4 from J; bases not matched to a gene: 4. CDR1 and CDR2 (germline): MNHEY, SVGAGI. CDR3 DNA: TGTGCCAGCAGTCTCCGACTAGCGGGGTACAATGAGCAGTTCTTC. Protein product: CASSLRLAGYNEQFF.

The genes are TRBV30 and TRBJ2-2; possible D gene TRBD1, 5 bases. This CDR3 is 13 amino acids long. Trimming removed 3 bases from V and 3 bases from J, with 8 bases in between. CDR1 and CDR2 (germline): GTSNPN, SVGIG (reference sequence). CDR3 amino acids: CAWSRVDTGELFF. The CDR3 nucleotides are TGTGCCTGGAGCAGGGTAGACACCGGGGAGCTGTTTTTT.

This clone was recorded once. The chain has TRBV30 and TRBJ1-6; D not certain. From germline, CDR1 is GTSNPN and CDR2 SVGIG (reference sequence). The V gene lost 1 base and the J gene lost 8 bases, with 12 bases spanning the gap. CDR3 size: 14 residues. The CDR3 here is CAWSGGYGDSPLHF. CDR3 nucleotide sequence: TGTGCCTGGAGTGGGGGTTACGGGGATTCACCCCTCCACTTT.

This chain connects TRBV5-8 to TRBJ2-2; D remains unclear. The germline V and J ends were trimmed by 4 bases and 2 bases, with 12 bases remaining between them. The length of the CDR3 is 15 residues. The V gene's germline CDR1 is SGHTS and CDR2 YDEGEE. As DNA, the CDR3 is TGTGCCAGCAGCACGAAGAAAACAAACACCGGGGAGCTGTTTTTT. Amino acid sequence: CASSTKKTNTGELFF. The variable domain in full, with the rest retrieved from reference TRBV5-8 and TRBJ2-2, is EAGVTQSPTHLIKTRGQQATLRCSPISGHTSVYWYQQALGLGLQFLLWYDEGEERNRGNFPPRFSGRQFPNYSSELNVNALELEDSALYLCASSTKKTNTGELFFGEGSRLTVL.

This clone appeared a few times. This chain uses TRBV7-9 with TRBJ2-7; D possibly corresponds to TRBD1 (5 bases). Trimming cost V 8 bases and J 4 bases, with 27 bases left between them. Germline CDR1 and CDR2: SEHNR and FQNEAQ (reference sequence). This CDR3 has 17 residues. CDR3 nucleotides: TGTGCCAGCCCTCCAATAAGGGGCCGGGCCCAACTATACGAGCAGTACTTC. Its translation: CASPPIRGRAQLYEQYF.

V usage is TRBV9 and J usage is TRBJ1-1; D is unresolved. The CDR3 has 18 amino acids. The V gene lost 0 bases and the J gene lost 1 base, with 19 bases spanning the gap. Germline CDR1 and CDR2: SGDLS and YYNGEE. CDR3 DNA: TGTGCCAGCAGCGTAGCTACACCAGCCCCCGGGAAGAACACTGAAGCTTTCTTT. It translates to CASSVATPAPGKNTEAFF.

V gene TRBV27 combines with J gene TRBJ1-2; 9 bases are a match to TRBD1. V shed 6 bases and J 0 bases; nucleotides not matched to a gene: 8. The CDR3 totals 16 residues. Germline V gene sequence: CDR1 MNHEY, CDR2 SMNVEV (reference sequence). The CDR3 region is CASSLTWDRANYGYTF. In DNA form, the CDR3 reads TGTGCCAGCAGCTTAACATGGGACAGGGCTAACTATGGCTACACCTTC.

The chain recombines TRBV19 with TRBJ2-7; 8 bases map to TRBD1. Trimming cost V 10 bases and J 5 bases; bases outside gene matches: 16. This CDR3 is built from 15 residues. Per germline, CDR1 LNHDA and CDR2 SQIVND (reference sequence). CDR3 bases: TGTGCCACCGGGCTGAGGACAGGGAGTTTGCACGAGCAGTACTTC. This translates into CATGLRTGSLHEQYF.

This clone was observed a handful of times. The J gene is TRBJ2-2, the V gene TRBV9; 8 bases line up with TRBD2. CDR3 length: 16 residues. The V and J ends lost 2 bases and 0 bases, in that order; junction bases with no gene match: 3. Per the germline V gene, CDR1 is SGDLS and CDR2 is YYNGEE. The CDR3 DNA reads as TGTGCCAGCAGCGTGCGAGCGGGAGCGAACACCGGGGAGCTGTTTTTT. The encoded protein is CASSVRAGANTGELFF.

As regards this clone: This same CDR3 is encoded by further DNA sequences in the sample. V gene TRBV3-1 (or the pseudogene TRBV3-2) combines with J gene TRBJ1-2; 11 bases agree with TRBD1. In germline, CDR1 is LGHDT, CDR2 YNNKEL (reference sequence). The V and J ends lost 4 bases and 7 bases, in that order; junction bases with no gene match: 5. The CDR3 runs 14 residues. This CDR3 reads CASSPGTGGGGYTF. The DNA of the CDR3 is TGTGCCAGCAGCCCCGGGACAGGGGGTGGTGGCTACACCTTC.

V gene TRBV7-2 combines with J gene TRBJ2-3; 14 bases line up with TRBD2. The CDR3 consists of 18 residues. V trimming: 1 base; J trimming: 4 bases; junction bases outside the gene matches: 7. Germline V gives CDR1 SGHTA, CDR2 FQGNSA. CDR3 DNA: TGTGCCAGCAGCTTAGGGAGACTAGCGGGGGGGCTCGCAGATACGCAGTATTTT. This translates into CASSLGRLAGGLADTQYF.

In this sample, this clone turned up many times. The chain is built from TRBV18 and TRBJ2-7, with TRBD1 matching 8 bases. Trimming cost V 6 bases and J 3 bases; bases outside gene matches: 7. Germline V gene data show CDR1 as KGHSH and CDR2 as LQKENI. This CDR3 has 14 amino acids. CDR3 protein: CASSLGTGLYEQYF. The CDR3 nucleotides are TGTGCCAGCTCTCTCGGGACAGGACTCTACGAGCAGTACTTC.

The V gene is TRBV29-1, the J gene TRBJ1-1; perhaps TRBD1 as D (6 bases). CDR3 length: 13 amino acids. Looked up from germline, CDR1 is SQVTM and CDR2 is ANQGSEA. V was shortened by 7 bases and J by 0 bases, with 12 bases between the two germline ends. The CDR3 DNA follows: TGCAGCGGGGGGCAGTCCATGAACACTGAAGCTTTCTTT. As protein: CSGGQSMNTEAFF. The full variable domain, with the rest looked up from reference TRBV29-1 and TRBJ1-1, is SAVISQKPSRDICQRGTSLTIQCQVDSQVTMMFWYRQQPGQSLTLIATANQGSEATYESGFVIDKFPISRPNLTFSTLTVSNMSPEDSSIYLCSGGQSMNTEAFFGQGTRLTVV.

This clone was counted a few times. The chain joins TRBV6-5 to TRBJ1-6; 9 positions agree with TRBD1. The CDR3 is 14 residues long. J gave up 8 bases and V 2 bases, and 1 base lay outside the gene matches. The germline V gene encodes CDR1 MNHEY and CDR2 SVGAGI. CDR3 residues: CASSYRDRDSPLHF. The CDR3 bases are TGTGCCAGCAGTTACCGGGACAGGGATTCACCCCTCCACTTT.

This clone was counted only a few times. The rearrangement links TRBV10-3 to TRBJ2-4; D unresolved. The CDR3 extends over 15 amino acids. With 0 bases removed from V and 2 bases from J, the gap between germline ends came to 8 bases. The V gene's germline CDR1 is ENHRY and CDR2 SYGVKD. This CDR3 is CAISESERTKNIQYF. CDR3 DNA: TGTGCCATCAGTGAGTCTGAGAGGACCAAAAACATTCAGTACTTC.

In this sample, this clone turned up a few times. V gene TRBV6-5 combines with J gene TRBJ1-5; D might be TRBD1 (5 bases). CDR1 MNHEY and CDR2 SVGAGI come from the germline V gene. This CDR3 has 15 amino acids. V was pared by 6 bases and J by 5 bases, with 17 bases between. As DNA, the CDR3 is TGTGCCAGCAGCCCCAAGCAGGGTTGGGATCAGCCCCAGCATTTT. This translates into CASSPKQGWDQPQHF.

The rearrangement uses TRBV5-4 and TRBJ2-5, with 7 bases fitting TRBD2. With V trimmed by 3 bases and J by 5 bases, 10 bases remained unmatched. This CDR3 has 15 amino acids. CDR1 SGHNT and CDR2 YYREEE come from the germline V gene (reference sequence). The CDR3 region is CASSSLGAGTETQYF. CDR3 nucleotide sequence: TGTGCCAGCAGCTCACTTGGAGCGGGAACTGAGACCCAGTACTTC.

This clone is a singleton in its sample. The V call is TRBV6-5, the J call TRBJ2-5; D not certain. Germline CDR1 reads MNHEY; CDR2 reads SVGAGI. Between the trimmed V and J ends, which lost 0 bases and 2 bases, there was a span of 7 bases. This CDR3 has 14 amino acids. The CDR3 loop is CASSYSYLQETQYF. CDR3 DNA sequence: TGTGCCAGCAGTTACTCGTACTTACAAGAGACCCAGTACTTC.

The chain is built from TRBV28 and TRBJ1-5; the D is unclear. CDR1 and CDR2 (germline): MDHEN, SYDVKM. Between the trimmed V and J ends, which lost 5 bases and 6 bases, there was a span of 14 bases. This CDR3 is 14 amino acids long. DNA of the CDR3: TGTGCCAGCAGTGGGAGGATGTCGGGTCAGCCCCAGCATTTT. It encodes CASSGRMSGQPQHF. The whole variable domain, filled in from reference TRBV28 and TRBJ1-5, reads DVKVTQSSRYLVKRTGEKVFLECVQDMDHENMFWYRQDPGLGLRLIYFSYDVKMKEKGDIPEGYSVSREKKERFSLILESASTNQTSMYLCASSGRMSGQPQHFGDGTRLSIL.

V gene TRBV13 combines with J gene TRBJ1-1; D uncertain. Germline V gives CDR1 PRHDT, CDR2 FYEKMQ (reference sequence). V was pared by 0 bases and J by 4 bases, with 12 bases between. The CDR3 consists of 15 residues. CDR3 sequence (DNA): TGTGCCAGCAGCTTAGGCGGTTTCAGGTCCACTGAAGCTTTCTTT. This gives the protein CASSLGGFRSTEAFF.

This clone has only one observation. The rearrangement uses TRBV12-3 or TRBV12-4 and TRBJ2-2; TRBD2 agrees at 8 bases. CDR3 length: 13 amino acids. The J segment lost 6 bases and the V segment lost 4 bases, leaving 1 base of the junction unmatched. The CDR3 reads CASSSGGAGELFF. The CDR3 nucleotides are TGTGCCAGCAGTTCGGGGGGGGCCGGGGAGCTGTTTTTT.

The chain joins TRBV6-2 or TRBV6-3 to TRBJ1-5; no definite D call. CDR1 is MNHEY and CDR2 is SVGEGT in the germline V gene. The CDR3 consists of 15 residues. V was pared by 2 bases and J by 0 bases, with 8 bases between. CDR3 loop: CASSYVGDSNQPQHF. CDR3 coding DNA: TGTGCCAGCAGTTACGTCGGTGATAGCAATCAGCCCCAGCATTTT.

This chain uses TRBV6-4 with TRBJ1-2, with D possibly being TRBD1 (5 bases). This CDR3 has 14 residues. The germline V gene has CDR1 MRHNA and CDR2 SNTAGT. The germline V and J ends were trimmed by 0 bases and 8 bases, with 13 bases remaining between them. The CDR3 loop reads CASSDSGGSRGYTF. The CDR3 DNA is TGTGCCAGCAGTGACTCGGGGGGATCAAGGGGCTACACCTTC.

CDR3 residues: CASSKTKYEQYF. Written as DNA, the CDR3 is TGTGCCAGCAGCAAGACAAAATACGAGCAGTACTTC. This rearrangement joins TRBV6-2 or TRBV6-3 to TRBJ2-7; no clear D gene. CDR3 length: 12 residues. Trimming took off 6 bases at V and 4 bases at J, with 10 bases between the two ends. CDR1 and CDR2 from the germline V gene are MNHEY and SVGEGT.